The sequence of this T cell receptor (beta chain) was determined in a study of molecular identifiers for immune sequencing clone quantification. Background on the study: Replicates split RNA from approximately 22,000 or 94,000 naive CD8 cells five ways, and the researchers sequenced four portions.

The sorting of naive CD8 T cells used the CD8+CD4-CCR7+CD45RA+ phenotype. Points on this clonotype: Its matching antigen is unknown.

CDR3 length equals 16 residues. Deletions cut 1 base from V and 0 bases from J, with 9 bases between. Bulk TCR libraries were made with methods that had been previously described and with listed TCR primers. TCRdb fed the PCR reads into MiXCR, producing one record per CDR3 protein. The sample lists a few hundred thousand distinct CDR3 sequences; about a fifth were seen once. Study findings and constraints: Sizes of clones that are highly expanded could be underestimated (if identical TCR molecules share a barcode).

The V call is TRBV12-3 or TRBV12-4, the J call TRBJ2-2; D not certain. Sequencing was done on a sample of naive CD8+ T cells from blood, with Jurkat cell RNA spiked in. The subset here: FACS-sorted CD8+CD4-CCR7+CD45RA+ naive T cells. The TCR originated in a human donor in good health. Some libraries in this study had Jurkat cell RNA spiked in. CDR3 region: CASSLGPRSNTGELFF. The CDR3 DNA is TGTGCCAGCAGTTTAGGGCCAAGGTCGAACACCGGGGAGCTGTTTTTT.